The clone carrying this T cell receptor beta chain was detected many times. The data derive from a study of patients and donors after allogeneic stem cell transplantation. V was cut by 3 bases and J by 7 bases, with 7 bases left in between. CDR1 is SEHNR, CDR2 FQNEAQ, per germline (reference sequence). This CDR3 contains 12 residues. MiXCR, applied by TCRdb to the RT-PCR reads, yields one record per CDR3 protein. The table includes some 960,000 distinct CDR3 sequences, roughly 17% detected once. Material: blood, either unsorted or a sorted T cell fraction (not recorded which). This receptor was identified in a human donor who was either an allogeneic HSCT recipient or a stem cell or donor lymphocyte infusion donor (not recorded which). It is not recorded whose cells these are; they may come from a transplant donor. The V call is TRBV7-9, the J call TRBJ2-1; D is unresolved. The DNA of the CDR3 is TGTGCCAGCAGCTTGGTCACAAATGAGCAGTTCTTC. Translation gives CASSLVTNEQFF.